One and the same sample provided the 16 T cell receptor beta chains below, sequenced in a study of human T cells and chemical hapten exposure. TCRdb analysed the RACE reads with MiXCR anew, one entry per CDR3 protein. The sample comprises approximately 320,000 distinct CDR3 sequences, approximately 5.8% of which are singletons, and around 8.6% rests with the top ten. As for time point: pre-sensitization, week 0. Noted treatment: therapeutic diphenylcyclopropenone sensitization with weekly scalp DPC. The sample consisted of whole blood, taken in connection with sensitization to the hapten diphenylcyclopropenone (DPC). These receptors were obtained from a woman younger than 30 with alopecia areata. Some clones in this sample may be carry-over from other donors' samples.

This clonotype was seen repeatedly, ten times or more. The chain couples TRBV7-8 to TRBJ2-6; possibly TRBD1 for D (6 bases). The CDR3 has 20 residues. Trimming took off 3 bases at V and 0 bases at J, with 21 bases between the two ends. CDR1 is SGHVS, CDR2 FQNEAQ, per germline. CDR3 nucleotides: TGTGCCAGCAGCTTTTACAGGGTACTGGTTGGTCTCTCTGGGGCCAACGTCCTGACTTTC. It codes for CASSFYRVLVGLSGANVLTF.

This chain links TRBV12-3 or TRBV12-4 with TRBJ1-2; tentative D call: TRBD1 (5 bases). The CDR3 sequence is 18 residues long. Trimming took 3 bases from V and 2 from J, leaving 22 bases between them. CDR3 sequence: CASSFNRDGQRYNYGYTF. Written as DNA, the CDR3 is TGTGCCAGCAGTTTCAACCGGGACGGGCAACGATACAACTATGGCTACACCTTC.

This clonotype has at least ten counts. This sequence joins TRBV27 and TRBJ2-7, with 7 bases lining up with TRBD1. CDR1 MNHEY and CDR2 SMNVEV come from the germline V gene (reference sequence). The CDR3 is 14 residues long. After removal of 3 bases from V and 5 bases from J, the junction contained 7 bases not matched to a gene. CDR3 sequence reads: CASSFEGARNEQYF. In DNA form, the CDR3 reads TGTGCCAGCAGTTTCGAGGGGGCGCGAAACGAGCAGTACTTC.

The gene calls are TRBV4-3 and TRBJ2-1; 8 bases agree with TRBD2. V gave up 0 bases and J gave up 2 bases; unmatched junction bases: 3. The CDR3 consists of 16 residues. The germline gives CDR1 LGHNA, CDR2 YSLEER. The CDR3 DNA reads as TGCGCCAGCAGCCAAGACGCAGCGGGGGCCTACAATGAGCAGTTCTTC. Its protein is CASSQDAAGAYNEQFF.

Remarks on this clonotype: A much larger clone differs by one base, so this may be a read error. The chain is built from TRBV7-8 and TRBJ2-1; no definite D call. There are 12 residues in the CDR3. CDR1 is SGHVS, CDR2 FQNEAQ, per germline. CDR3 protein: CASSQLINKQFF. CDR3 DNA sequence: TGTGCCAGCAGCCAACTCATCAATAAGCAGTTCTTC. Combining the CDR3 with reference TRBV7-8 and TRBJ2-1 gives the whole variable domain GAGVSQSPRYKVAKRGQDVALRCDPISGHVSLFWYQQALGQGPEFLTYFQNEAQLDKSGLPSDRFFAERPEGSVSTLKIQRTQQEDSAVYLCASSQLINKQFFGPGTRLTVL.

The sample holds many counts of this clonotype. The chain has TRBV6-5 and TRBJ1-4; a possible D gene is TRBD1 (5 bases). The V and J ends lost 10 bases and 5 bases respectively, with 20 bases between them. The CDR3 runs to 15 residues. CDR1 is MNHEY, CDR2 SVGAGI, per germline. CDR3: CATRLTGTYNEKLFF. The CDR3 DNA reads as TGTGCCACCCGATTGACCGGGACGTACAATGAAAAACTGTTTTTT.

The chain joins TRBV20-1 to TRBJ2-3; TRBD1 or TRBD2 may be the D gene (5 bases each). From germline, CDR1 is DFQATT and CDR2 SNEGSKA (reference sequence). Trimming cost V 5 bases and J 0 bases, with 15 bases left between them. The length of the CDR3 is 15 residues. CDR3 nucleotide sequence: TGCAGTGCTTCTACCGGGACGACGAGCACAGATACGCAGTATTTT. Residues: CSASTGTTSTDTQYF.

Many counts were recorded for this clonotype. The J gene is TRBJ1-5, the V gene TRBV7-3, with D hard to call. The CDR3 contains 10 residues. The germline gives CDR1 SGHTA, CDR2 FQGTGA. With 8 bases removed from V and 9 bases from J, the gap between germline ends came to 8 bases. The chain's CDR3 is CASRVRPQHF. The CDR3 DNA reads as TGTGCCAGCCGAGTCAGGCCCCAGCATTTT.

Many counts were recorded for this clonotype. V is TRBV20-1 and J is TRBJ2-3, with 11 nucleotides matching TRBD2. Germline CDR1 DFQATT, CDR2 SNEGSKA (reference sequence). Losses at the gene ends were 0 bases for V and 5 bases for J; bases not matched to a gene: 4. The CDR3 covers 15 residues. The CDR3 sequence is CSARDRLAGRDTQYF. As DNA, the CDR3 is TGCAGTGCTAGAGATAGACTAGCGGGGAGAGATACGCAGTATTTT.

This clonotype showed up many times. The V gene is TRBV5-1, the J gene TRBJ2-7, with 10 bases fitting TRBD1. The CDR3 is 14 amino acids. V shed 6 bases and J 5 bases; nucleotides not matched to a gene: 8. The germline V gene encodes CDR1 SGHRS and CDR2 YFSETQ. The CDR3 DNA follows: TGCGCCAGCAACCCAGGGGACAGGGGCCACGAGCAGTACTTC. Residues: CASNPGDRGHEQYF.

This clonotype was seen a handful of times. The chain links TRBV9 to TRBJ2-5; no clear D gene. CDR3 length: 14 amino acids. The germline V and J ends were trimmed by 0 bases and 1 base, with 7 bases remaining between them. CDR1 SGDLS and CDR2 YYNGEE come from the germline V gene. In nucleotides, the CDR3 is TGTGCCAGCAGCGTAGCTCCTGGCCAAGAGACCCAGTACTTC. Translation gives CASSVAPGQETQYF. Variable domain in full (rest from reference TRBV9 and TRBJ2-5): DSGVTQTPKHLITATGQRVTLRCSPRSGDLSVYWYQQSLDQGLQFLIQYYNGEERAKGNILERFSAQQFPDLHSELNLSSLELGDSALYFCASSVAPGQETQYFGPGTRLLVL.

This clonotype was detected only a few times. This chain uses TRBV7-9 with TRBJ1-3, with 10 bases aligning to TRBD1. Germline CDR1 is SEHNR and CDR2 is FQNEAQ (reference sequence). This CDR3 contains 16 residues. Unmatched junction bases numbered 2, after V lost 3 bases and J lost 0 bases. The CDR3 sequence is CASSFGQGGSGNTIYF. CDR3 DNA: TGTGCCAGCAGCTTCGGACAGGGGGGCTCTGGAAACACCATATATTTT.

The table lists this clonotype with many counts. The chain has TRBV7-8 and TRBJ2-1; TRBD1 matches at 9 bases. CDR3 length: 15 residues. Germline V gene lookup returns CDR1 SGHVS and CDR2 FQNEAQ. Unmatched junction bases numbered 8, after V lost 5 bases and J lost 6 bases. The CDR3 loop reads CASSHNRGLFNEQFF. CDR3 in DNA: TGTGCCAGCAGCCACAACAGGGGGCTCTTCAATGAGCAGTTCTTC.

V and J are TRBV5-1 and TRBJ2-3; D might be TRBD1 (6 bases). The V end was cut by 4 bases, the J end by 2 bases, with 11 bases between. The CDR3 totals 14 residues. CDR1 and CDR2 from the germline V gene are SGHRS and YFSETQ. The CDR3 loop reads CASSARTVTDTQYF. CDR3 DNA: TGCGCCAGCAGCGCACGGACAGTCACAGATACGCAGTATTTT.

This clonotype appeared many times. The chain joins TRBV27 to TRBJ2-1; D gene unclear. Germline CDR1 is MNHEY and CDR2 is SMNVEV (reference sequence). The CDR3 has 12 amino acids. The V and J ends lost 7 bases and 10 bases respectively, with 14 bases between them. The DNA for the CDR3 is TGTGCCAGCACCCACCGACCTGGCGAGCAGTTCTTC. It translates to CASTHRPGEQFF.

This clonotype was seen many times. V is TRBV6-6 and J is TRBJ1-2, with D possibly being TRBD1 (5 bases). This CDR3 is 15 amino acids long. CDR1 and CDR2 from the germline V gene are MNHNY and SVGAGI (reference sequence). Trimming took 6 bases from V and 1 from J, leaving 15 bases between them. CDR3 DNA: TGTGCCAGCAGGATTGACAGCAACCTTAACTATGGCTACACCTTC. Translating gives CASRIDSNLNYGYTF.